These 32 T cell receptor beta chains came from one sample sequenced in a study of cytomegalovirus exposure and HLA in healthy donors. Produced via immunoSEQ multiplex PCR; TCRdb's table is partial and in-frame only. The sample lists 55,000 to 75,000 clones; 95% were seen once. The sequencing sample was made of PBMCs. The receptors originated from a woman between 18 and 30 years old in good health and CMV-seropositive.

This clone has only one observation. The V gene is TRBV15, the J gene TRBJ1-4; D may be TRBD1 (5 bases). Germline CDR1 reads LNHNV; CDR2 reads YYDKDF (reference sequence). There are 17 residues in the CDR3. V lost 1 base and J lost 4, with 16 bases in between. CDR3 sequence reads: CATSRVRQPNLNEKLFF. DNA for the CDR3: TGTGCCACCAGCAGAGTGCGACAGCCGAACCTTAATGAAAAACTGTTTTTT.

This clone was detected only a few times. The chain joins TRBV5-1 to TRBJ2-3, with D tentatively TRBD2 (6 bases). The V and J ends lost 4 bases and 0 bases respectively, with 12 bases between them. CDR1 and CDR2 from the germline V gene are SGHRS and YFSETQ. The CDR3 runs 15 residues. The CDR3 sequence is CASSPSGQSTDTQYF. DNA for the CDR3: TGCGCCAGCAGCCCGAGCGGGCAAAGCACAGATACGCAGTATTTT.

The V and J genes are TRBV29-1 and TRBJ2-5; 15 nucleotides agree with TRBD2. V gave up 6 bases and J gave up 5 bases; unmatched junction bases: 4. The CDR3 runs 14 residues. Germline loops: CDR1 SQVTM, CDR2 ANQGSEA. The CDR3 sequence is CSVVGTSGGETQYF. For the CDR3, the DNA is TGCAGCGTCGTCGGGACTAGCGGGGGGGAGACCCAGTACTTC.

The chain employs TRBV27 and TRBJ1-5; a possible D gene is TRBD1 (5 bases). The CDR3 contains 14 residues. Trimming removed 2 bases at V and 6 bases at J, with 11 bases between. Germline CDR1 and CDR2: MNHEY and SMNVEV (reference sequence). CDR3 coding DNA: TGTGCCAGCAGTTTAAAACAGGCGGTTCAGCCCCAGCATTTT. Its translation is CASSLKQAVQPQHF.

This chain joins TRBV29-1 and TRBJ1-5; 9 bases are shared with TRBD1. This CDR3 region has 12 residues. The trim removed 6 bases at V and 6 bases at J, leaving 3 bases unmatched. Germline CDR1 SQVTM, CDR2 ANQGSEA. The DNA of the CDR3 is TGCAGCGTAGAGACAGGGGGTCAGCCCCAGCATTTT. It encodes CSVETGGQPQHF.

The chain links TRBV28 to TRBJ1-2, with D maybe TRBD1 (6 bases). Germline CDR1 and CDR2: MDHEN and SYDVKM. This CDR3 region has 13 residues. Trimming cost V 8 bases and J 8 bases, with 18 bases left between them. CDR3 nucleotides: TGTGCCAGCGACAGTCCAGGGGCGAAAGGCTACACCTTC. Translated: CASDSPGAKGYTF.

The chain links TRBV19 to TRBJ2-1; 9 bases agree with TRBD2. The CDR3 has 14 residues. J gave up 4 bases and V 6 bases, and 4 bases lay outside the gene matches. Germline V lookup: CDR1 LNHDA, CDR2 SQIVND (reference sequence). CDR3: CASSRLAAYNEQFF. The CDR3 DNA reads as TGTGCCAGTAGCAGACTAGCGGCATACAATGAGCAGTTCTTC.

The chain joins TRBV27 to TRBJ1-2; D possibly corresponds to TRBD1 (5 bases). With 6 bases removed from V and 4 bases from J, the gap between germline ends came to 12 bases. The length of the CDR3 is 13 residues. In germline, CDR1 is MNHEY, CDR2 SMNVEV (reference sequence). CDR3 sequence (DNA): TGTGCCAGCAGACCTGGGGGGAGCTATGGCTACACCTTC. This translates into CASRPGGSYGYTF.

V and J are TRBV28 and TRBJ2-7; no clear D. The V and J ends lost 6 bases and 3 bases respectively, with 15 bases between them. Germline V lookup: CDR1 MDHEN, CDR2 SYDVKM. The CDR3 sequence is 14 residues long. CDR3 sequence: CASSYQKRVYEQYF. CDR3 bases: TGTGCCAGCAGCTACCAAAAACGGGTCTACGAGCAGTACTTC.

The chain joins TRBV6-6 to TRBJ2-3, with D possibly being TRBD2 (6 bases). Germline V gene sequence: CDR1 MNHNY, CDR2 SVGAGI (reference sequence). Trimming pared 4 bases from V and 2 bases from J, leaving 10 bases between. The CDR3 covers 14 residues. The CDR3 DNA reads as TGTGCCAGCAGTTCCCGGGGGATCACAGATACGCAGTATTTT. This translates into CASSSRGITDTQYF.

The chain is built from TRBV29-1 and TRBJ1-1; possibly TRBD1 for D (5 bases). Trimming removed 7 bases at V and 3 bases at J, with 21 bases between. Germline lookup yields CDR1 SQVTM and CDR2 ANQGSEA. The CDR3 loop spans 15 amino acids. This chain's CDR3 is CSATRAPRLDTEAFF. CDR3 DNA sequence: TGCAGCGCGACCAGGGCGCCCCGACTGGACACTGAAGCTTTCTTT.

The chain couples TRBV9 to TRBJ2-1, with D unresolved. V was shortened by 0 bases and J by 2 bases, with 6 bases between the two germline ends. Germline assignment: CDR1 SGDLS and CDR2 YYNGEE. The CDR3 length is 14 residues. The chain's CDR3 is CASSVGGTYNEQFF. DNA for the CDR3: TGTGCCAGCAGCGTAGGTGGCACCTACAATGAGCAGTTCTTC.

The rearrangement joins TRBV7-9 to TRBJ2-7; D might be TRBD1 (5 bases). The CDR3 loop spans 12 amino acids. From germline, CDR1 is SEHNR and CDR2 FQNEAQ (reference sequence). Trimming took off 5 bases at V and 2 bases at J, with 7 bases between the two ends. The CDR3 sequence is CASSQGAYEQYF. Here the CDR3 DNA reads TGTGCCAGCAGCCAAGGGGCCTACGAGCAGTACTTC.

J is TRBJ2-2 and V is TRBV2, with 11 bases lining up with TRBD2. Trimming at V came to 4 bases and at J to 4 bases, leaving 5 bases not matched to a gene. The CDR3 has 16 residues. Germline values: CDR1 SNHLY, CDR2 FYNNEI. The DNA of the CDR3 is TGTGCCAGCAGTGGGCGACTAGCGGGACCCACCGGGGAGCTGTTTTTT. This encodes CASSGRLAGPTGELFF.

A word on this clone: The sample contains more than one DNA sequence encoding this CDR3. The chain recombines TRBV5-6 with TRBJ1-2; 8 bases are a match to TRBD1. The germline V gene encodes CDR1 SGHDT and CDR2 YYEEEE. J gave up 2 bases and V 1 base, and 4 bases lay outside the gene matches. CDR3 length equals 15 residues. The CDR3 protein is CASSLIRTGNYGYTF. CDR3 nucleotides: TGTGCCAGCAGCTTGATCAGGACAGGGAACTATGGCTACACCTTC. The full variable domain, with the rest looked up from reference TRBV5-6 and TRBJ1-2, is DAGVTQSPTHLIKTRGQQVTLRCSPKSGHDTVSWYQQALGQGPQFIFQYYEEEERQRGNFPDRFSGHQFPNYSSELNVNALLLGDSALYLCASSLIRTGNYGYTFGSGTRLTVV.

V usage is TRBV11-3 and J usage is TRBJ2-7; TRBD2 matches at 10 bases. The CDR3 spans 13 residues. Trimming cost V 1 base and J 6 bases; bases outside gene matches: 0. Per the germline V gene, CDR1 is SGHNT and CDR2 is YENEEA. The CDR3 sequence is CASSLASGGEQYF. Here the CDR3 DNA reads TGTGCCAGCAGCTTAGCTAGCGGGGGCGAGCAGTACTTC. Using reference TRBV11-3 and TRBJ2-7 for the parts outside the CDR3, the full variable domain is EAGVVQSPRYKIIEKKQPVAFWCNPISGHNTLYWYLQNLGQGPELLIRYENEEAVDDSQLPKDRFSAERLKGVDSTLKIQPAELGDSAVYLCASSLASGGEQYFGPGTRLTVT.

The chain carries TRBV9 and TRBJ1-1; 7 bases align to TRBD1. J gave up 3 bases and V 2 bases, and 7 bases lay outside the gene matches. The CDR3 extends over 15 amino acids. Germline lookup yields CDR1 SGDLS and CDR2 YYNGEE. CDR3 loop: CASSVSRGLDTEAFF. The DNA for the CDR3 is TGTGCCAGCAGCGTTTCTAGGGGGCTGGACACTGAAGCTTTCTTT.

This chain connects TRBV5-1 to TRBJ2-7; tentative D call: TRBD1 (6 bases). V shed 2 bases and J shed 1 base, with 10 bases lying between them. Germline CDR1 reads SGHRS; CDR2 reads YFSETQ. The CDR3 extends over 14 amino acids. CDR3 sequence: CASSFLDSSYEQYF. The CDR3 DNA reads TGCGCCAGCAGCTTCTTGGACAGTTCCTACGAGCAGTACTTC.

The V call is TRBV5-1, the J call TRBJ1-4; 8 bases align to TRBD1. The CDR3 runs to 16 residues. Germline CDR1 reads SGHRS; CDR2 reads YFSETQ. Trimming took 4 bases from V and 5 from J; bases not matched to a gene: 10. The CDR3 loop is CASSPRGDRRNEKLFF. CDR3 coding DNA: TGCGCCAGCAGCCCGCGTGGGGACAGGCGAAATGAAAAACTGTTTTTT.

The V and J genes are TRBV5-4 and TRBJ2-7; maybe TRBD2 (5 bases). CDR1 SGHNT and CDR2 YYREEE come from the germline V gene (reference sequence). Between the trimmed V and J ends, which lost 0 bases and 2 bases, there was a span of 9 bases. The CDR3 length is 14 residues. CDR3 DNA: TGTGCCAGCAGCTTGGGTGGAGGACCCTACGAGCAGTACTTC. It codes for CASSLGGGPYEQYF.

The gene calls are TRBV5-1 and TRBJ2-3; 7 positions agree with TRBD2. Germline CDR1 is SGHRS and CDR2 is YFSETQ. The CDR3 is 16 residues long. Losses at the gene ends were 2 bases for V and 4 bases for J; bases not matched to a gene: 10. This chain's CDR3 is CASSFLGGRSADTQYF. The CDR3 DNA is TGCGCCAGCAGCTTTCTCGGGGGGAGATCCGCAGATACGCAGTATTTT.

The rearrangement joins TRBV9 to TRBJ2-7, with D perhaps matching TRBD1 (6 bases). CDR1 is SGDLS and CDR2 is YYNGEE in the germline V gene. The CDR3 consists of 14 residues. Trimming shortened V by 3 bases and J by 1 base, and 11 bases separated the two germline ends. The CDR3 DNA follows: TGTGCCAGCAGCGAGACAGGCCTGTCCTACGAGCAGTACTTC. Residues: CASSETGLSYEQYF. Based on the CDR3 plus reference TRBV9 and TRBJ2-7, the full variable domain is DSGVTQTPKHLITATGQRVTLRCSPRSGDLSVYWYQQSLDQGLQFLIQYYNGEERAKGNILERFSAQQFPDLHSELNLSSLELGDSALYFCASSETGLSYEQYFGPGTRLTVT.

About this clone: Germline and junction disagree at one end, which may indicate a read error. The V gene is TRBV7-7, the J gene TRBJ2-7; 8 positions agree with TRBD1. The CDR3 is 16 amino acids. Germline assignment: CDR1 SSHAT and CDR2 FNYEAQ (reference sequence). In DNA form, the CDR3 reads TGTGCTAGCAGCTCGCGGACAGGGCCCTCCCTCTACGAGCAGTACTTC. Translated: CASSSRTGPSLYEQYF. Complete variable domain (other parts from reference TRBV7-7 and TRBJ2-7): GAGVSQSPRYKVTKRGQDVTLRCDPISSHATLYWYQQALGQGPEFLTYFNYEAQPDKSGLPSDRFSAERPEGSISTLTIQRTEQRDSAMYRCASSSRTGPSLYEQYFGPGTRLTVT.

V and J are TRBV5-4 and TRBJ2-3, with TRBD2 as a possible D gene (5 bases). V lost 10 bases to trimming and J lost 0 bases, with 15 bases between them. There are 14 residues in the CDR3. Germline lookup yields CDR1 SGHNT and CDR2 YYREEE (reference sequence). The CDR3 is CAAAPRGSTDTQYF. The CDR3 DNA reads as TGTGCCGCCGCTCCCCGGGGAAGCACAGATACGCAGTATTTT. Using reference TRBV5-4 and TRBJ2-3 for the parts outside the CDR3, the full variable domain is ETGVTQSPTHLIKTRGQQVTLRCSSQSGHNTVSWYQQALGQGPQFIFQYYREEENGRGNFPPRFSGLQFPNYSSELNVNALELDDSALYLCAAAPRGSTDTQYFGPGTRLTVL.

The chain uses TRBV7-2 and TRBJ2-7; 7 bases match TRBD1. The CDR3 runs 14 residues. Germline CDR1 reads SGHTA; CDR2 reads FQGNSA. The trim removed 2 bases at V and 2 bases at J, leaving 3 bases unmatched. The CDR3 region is CASSLRGLAYEQYF. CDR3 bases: TGTGCCAGCAGCTTAAGGGGGCTTGCCTACGAGCAGTACTTC.

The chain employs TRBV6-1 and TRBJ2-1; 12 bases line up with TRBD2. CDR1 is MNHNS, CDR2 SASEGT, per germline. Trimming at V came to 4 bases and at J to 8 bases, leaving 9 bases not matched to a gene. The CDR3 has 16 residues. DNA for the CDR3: TGTGCCAGCAGTGCCCGACTAGCGGGAGTGGTTTATGAGCAGTTCTTC. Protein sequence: CASSARLAGVVYEQFF.

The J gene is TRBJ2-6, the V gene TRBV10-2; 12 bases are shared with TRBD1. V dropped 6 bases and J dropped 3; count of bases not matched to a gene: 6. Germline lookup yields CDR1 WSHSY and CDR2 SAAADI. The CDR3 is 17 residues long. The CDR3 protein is CASRSGQGALGANVLTF. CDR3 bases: TGCGCCAGCAGGTCGGGACAGGGGGCACTTGGGGCCAACGTCCTGACTTTC.

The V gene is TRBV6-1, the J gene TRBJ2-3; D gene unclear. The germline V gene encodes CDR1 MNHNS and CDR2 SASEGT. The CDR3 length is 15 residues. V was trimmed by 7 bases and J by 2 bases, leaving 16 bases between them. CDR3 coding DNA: TGTGCCAGCACCTATCCCCGCGAACCCACAGATACGCAGTATTTT. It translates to CASTYPREPTDTQYF.

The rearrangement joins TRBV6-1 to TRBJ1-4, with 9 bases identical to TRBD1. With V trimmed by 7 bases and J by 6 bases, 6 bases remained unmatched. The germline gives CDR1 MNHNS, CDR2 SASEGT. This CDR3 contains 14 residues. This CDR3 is CASILQGADEKLFF. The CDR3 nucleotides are TGTGCCAGCATTTTACAGGGGGCGGATGAAAAACTGTTTTTT.

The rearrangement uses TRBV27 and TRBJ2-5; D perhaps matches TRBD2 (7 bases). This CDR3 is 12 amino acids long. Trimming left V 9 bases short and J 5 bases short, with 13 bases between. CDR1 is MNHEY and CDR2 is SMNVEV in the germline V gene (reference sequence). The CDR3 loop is CARGGGGETQYF. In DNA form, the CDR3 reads TGTGCCAGAGGAGGGGGGGGCGAGACCCAGTACTTC.

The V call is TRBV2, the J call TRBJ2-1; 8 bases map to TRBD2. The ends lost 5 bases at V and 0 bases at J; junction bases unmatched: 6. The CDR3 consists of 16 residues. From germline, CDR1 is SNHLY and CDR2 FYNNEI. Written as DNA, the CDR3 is TGTGCCAGCAGTATCCTAGCGGGCTTCTCCTACAATGAGCAGTTCTTC. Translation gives CASSILAGFSYNEQFF.

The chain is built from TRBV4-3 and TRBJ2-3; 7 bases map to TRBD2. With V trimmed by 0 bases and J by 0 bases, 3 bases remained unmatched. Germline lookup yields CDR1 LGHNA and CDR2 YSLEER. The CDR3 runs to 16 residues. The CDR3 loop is CASSQDWRGSTDTQYF. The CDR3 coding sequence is TGCGCCAGCAGCCAAGATTGGCGGGGGAGCACAGATACGCAGTATTTT.